This is a list of T cell receptor beta chains from one sample in a study of molecular identifiers for immune sequencing clone quantification. MiXCR, run by TCRdb on the PCR reads, gives a single entry per CDR3 protein. The sample contains 350,000 or so distinct CDR3 sequences, about a fifth of which appear only once. Sequenced material: naive CD8+ T cells from blood, with Jurkat cell RNA spiked in. The source is a human donor in good health. Some libraries in this study had Jurkat cell RNA spiked in. CDR3s include the opening cysteine and the closing phenylalanine or tryptophan. Fields, in order: D gene, V gene, J gene, clone size, CDR3 DNA, CDR3 protein. A D gene is named only where the DNA matches it firmly. The size field is filled for only some rows; it gives once, few, many or a size class.

D: NA
V: TRBV4-3
J: TRBJ1-3
size: few
DNA: TGCGCCAGCAGCCAAGACGGTCCCGCCAACTCTGGAAACACCATATATTTT
CDR3: CASSQDGPANSGNTIYF

D: TRBD2
V: TRBV3-1
J: TRBJ2-3
size: few
DNA: TGTGCCAGCAGCCAAGATCTAGGGACTACTTTCACAGATACGCAGTATTTT
CDR3: CASSQDLGTTFTDTQYF

D: NA
V: TRBV28
J: TRBJ2-2
size: many
DNA: TGTGCCAGCAGTTTCCGGGACACCGGGGAGCTGTTTTTT
CDR3: CASSFRDTGELFF

D: NA
V: TRBV11-2
J: TRBJ1-4
size: few
DNA: TGTGCCAGCAGCCTTTCTGGCCGCGCAACTAATGAAAAACTGTTTTTT
CDR3: CASSLSGRATNEKLFF

D: TRBD2
V: TRBV20-1
J: TRBJ2-5
size: NA
DNA: TGCAGTGCTAGACATCACAGCGGGGGTTGCCAAGAGACCCAGTACTTC
CDR3: CSARHHSGGCQETQYF

D: NA
V: TRBV7-8
J: TRBJ2-7
size: NA
DNA: TGTGCCAGCAGCTTAGGTTCCAGCCGCAACGAGCAGTACTTC
CDR3: CASSLGSSRNEQYF

D: NA
V: TRBV10-2
J: TRBJ1-5
size: many
DNA: TGCGCCAGCACTCCCGCGGTAGGGAATAATCAGCCCCAGCATTTT
CDR3: CASTPAVGNNQPQHF

D: TRBD2
V: TRBV4-2
J: TRBJ2-1
size: few
DNA: TGTGCCAGCAGCCAAGATTTTGGGGCTAGCGGGAGGTCTTACTACCCGTTCTTC
CDR3: CASSQDFGASGRSYYPFF

D: NA
V: TRBV6-2/TRBV6-3
J: TRBJ2-1
size: NA
DNA: TGTGCCAGCAATGAAGAAGGGCCATACAATGAGCAGTTCTTC
CDR3: CASNEEGPYNEQFF

D: TRBD1
V: TRBV27
J: TRBJ1-1
size: NA
DNA: TGTGCCAGCAGTCGGGACAGGGGCACTGAAGCTTTCTTT
CDR3: CASSRDRGTEAFF

D: TRBD2
V: TRBV4-1
J: TRBJ2-7
size: many
DNA: TGCGCCAGCAGCCAAGAGGCGACTAGCGGTTACGAGCAGTACTTC
CDR3: CASSQEATSGYEQYF

D: NA
V: TRBV6-5
J: TRBJ2-7
size: many
DNA: TGTGCCAGCAGTTACGGTTGGGTCTACGAGCAGTACTTC
CDR3: CASSYGWVYEQYF

D: NA
V: TRBV12-3/TRBV12-4
J: TRBJ1-1
size: many
DNA: TGTGCCAGCAGGTTAGGCCCCGCTACTGAAGCTTTCTTT
CDR3: CASRLGPATEAFF

D: TRBD1
V: TRBV19
J: TRBJ2-3
size: NA
DNA: TGTGCCAGTAGTCTCAGGGGGCTTGGCACAGATAAGCAGTATTTT
CDR3: CASSLRGLGTDKQYF

D: TRBD2
V: TRBV27
J: TRBJ2-5
size: few
DNA: TGTGCCAGCTCCTCTGGGACTAGCGGGAGTGAGACCCAGTACTTC
CDR3: CASSSGTSGSETQYF

D: NA
V: TRBV12-3/TRBV12-4
J: TRBJ1-1
size: many
DNA: TGTGCCAGCAGTTTTCCAGGGTCCGTTAACACTGAAGCTTTCTTT
CDR3: CASSFPGSVNTEAFF

D: TRBD1
V: TRBV4-1
J: TRBJ1-6
size: many
DNA: TGCGCCAGCAGCCAACCGGGACAGGGTGGTTCACCCCTCCACTTT
CDR3: CASSQPGQGGSPLHF

D: NA
V: TRBV7-9
J: TRBJ2-2
size: many
DNA: TGTGCCAGCAGCTCTACGGGAGTCCGCACCGGGGAGCTGTTTTTT
CDR3: CASSSTGVRTGELFF

D: NA
V: TRBV2
J: TRBJ2-1
size: few
DNA: TGTGCCAGCCGTCTGTACTCTAGGGGAGACTACAATGAGCAGTTCTTC
CDR3: CASRLYSRGDYNEQFF

D: TRBD1
V: TRBV12-3/TRBV12-4
J: TRBJ1-1
size: many
DNA: TGTGCCAGCAGACTCCCCCCGCGACAGGGCTCCTATGAAGCTTTCTTT
CDR3: CASRLPPRQGSYEAFF

D: TRBD1
V: TRBV6-2/TRBV6-3
J: TRBJ2-7
size: few
DNA: TGTGCCAGCAGAACGCAGTCGGACAGGGTGGTCGACGAGCAGTACTTC
CDR3: CASRTQSDRVVDEQYF

D: TRBD2
V: TRBV5-4
J: TRBJ2-3
size: many
DNA: TGTGCCAGCAGCTTGGAACTAGCGGGGGGGCCCGATAGCACAGATACGCAGTATTTT
CDR3: CASSLELAGGPDSTDTQYF

D: NA
V: TRBV29-1
J: TRBJ2-7
size: NA
DNA: TGCAGCGTTGCCACCCTACTAGACTTAGGCTACGAGCAGTACTTC
CDR3: CSVATLLDLGYEQYF

D: NA
V: TRBV21-1
J: TRBJ2-1
size: few
DNA: TGTGCCAGCAGCACACTTAACCCGACAGGCCGACCGACCTACAATGAGCAGTTCTTC
CDR3: CASSTLNPTGRPTYNEQFF

D: TRBD2
V: TRBV4-1
J: TRBJ2-3
size: NA
DNA: TGCGCCAGCAGCCAAGATCGGTCTAGCGGGGGAGTTACTAGCACAGATACGCAGTATTTT
CDR3: CASSQDRSSGGVTSTDTQYF

D: NA
V: TRBV6-5
J: TRBJ1-2
size: few
DNA: TGTGCCAGCAGTTCAACCACCGGCGTGGGGGCGGAAGGCTACACCTTC
CDR3: CASSSTTGVGAEGYTF

D: TRBD1
V: TRBV7-9
J: TRBJ2-5
size: many
DNA: TGTGCCAGCAGCTCCCTGGGCACAGGGGTGGAGACCCAGTACTTC
CDR3: CASSSLGTGVETQYF

D: TRBD1
V: TRBV20-1
J: TRBJ1-5
size: many
DNA: TGCAGTGCTAGGACAGGGGATGGGAAGCCCCAGCATTTT
CDR3: CSARTGDGKPQHF

D: TRBD2
V: TRBV5-4
J: TRBJ2-3
size: many
DNA: TGTGCCAGCCGTAGCGGGGGGGCAACAGATACGCAGTATTTT
CDR3: CASRSGGATDTQYF

D: NA
V: TRBV6-5
J: TRBJ1-5
size: many
DNA: TGTGCCAGCAGTTACGTGGGTCCAGGTTCCAATCAGCCCCAGCATTTT
CDR3: CASSYVGPGSNQPQHF

D: NA
V: TRBV28
J: TRBJ2-7
size: many
DNA: TGTGCCAGCAGTTTCCGAGGGGAGGTTTCCTACGAGCAGTACTTC
CDR3: CASSFRGEVSYEQYF

D: NA
V: TRBV14
J: TRBJ1-2
size: many
DNA: TGTGCCAGCAGCCAACTACAGACATCTAACTATGGCTACACCTTC
CDR3: CASSQLQTSNYGYTF

D: TRBD1
V: TRBV19
J: TRBJ2-7
size: few
DNA: TGTGCCAGTAGTATAGGAGCAGGGGGCGACGAGCAGTACTTC
CDR3: CASSIGAGGDEQYF

D: NA
V: TRBV7-9
J: TRBJ2-3
size: few
DNA: TGTGCCAGCAGCTTAGCGGGTTTCGGGGGCGAGTGGACAGATACGCAGTATTTT
CDR3: CASSLAGFGGEWTDTQYF

D: NA
V: TRBV29-1
J: TRBJ2-7
size: many
DNA: TGCAGCGTTGAAGACCCCGTGACCTACGAGCAGTACTTC
CDR3: CSVEDPVTYEQYF

D: TRBD2
V: TRBV20-1
J: TRBJ2-1
size: many
DNA: TGCAGTGCTAGAGATCTAGCGGGAGTGGTGAATGAGCAGTTCTTC
CDR3: CSARDLAGVVNEQFF

D: NA
V: TRBV29-1
J: TRBJ1-2
size: many
DNA: TGCAGCGTTGAAGGATGGGGGCAGGATCGGTATGGCTACACCTTC
CDR3: CSVEGWGQDRYGYTF

D: NA
V: TRBV6-2/TRBV6-3
J: TRBJ1-1
size: many
DNA: TGTGCCAGCAGTCCCTCCGATGCCGGCACTGAAGCTTTCTTT
CDR3: CASSPSDAGTEAFF

D: TRBD2
V: TRBV28
J: TRBJ2-7
size: NA
DNA: TGTGCCAGCAGTTTTTCTAGCGGGAGCCCGTACGAGCAGTACTTC
CDR3: CASSFSSGSPYEQYF

D: NA
V: TRBV20-1
J: TRBJ2-7
size: many
DNA: TGCAGTGCTTGGTCCGGGAGCAGGAACTCCTACGAGCAGTACTTC
CDR3: CSAWSGSRNSYEQYF

D: NA
V: TRBV7-9
J: TRBJ2-3
size: many
DNA: TGTGCCAGCAGTTGGGGCTCCGATACGCAGTATTTT
CDR3: CASSWGSDTQYF

D: NA
V: TRBV7-6
J: TRBJ1-6
size: many
DNA: TGTGCCAGCAGCTTAGGAGGGGCAAATTCACCCCTCCACTTT
CDR3: CASSLGGANSPLHF